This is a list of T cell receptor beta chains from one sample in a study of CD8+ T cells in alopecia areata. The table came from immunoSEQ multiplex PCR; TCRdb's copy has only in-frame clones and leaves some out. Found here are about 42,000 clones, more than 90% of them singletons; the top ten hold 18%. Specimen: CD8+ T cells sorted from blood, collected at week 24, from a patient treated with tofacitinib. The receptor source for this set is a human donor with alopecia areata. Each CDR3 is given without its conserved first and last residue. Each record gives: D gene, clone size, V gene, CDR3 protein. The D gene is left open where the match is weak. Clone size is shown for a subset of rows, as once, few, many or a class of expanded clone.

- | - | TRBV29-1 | SISGQTYEQY
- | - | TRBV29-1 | SVDPSTNTGELF
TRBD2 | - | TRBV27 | ASSPGTSGAGEQF
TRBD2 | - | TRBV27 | ASSQTTSGGRPEQY
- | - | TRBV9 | ASSPGQTYQETQY
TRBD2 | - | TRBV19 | ASSGTSGVYNEQF
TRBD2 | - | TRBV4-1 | ASSPRGGLAGGDEQF
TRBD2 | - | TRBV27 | ASSFPVSGGRTYTQY
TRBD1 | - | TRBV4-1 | ASSQLTGQETQY
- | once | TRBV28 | ASSLDTRDRNYGYT
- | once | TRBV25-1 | ASSSLTGELF
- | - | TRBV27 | ASSPVGLGYEQY
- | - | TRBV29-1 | SVEDVRETSYEQY
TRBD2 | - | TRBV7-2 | ASSFPASGGLQEETQY
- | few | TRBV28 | ASSHSAGSLSYNEQF
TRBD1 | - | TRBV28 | ASSPGQGRSFVLYEQY
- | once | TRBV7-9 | ASSFEGGRETQY
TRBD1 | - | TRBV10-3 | ATERDRGYEQY
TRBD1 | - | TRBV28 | ASSSSDREFYNEQF
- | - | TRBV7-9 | ASSLDNEQF
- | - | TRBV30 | AWSVWPGREQF
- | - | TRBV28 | ASSSMGYGVKQY
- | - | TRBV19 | ASSIETGWGYEQY
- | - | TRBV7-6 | ASSLTASFGEETQY
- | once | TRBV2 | ASSEANSQETQY
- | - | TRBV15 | ATSKGNEGETQY
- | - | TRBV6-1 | AGQGGTSGAGELF
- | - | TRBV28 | ASSWVNEQF
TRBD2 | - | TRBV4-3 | ASSQAWAGESSYNEQF
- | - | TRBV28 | ASSFLLTGYNEQF
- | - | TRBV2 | ASSDPPRLEQY
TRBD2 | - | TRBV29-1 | GVGSGGGRETQY
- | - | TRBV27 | ASSPTLTGDGGADTQY
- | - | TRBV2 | ASSKDSLLSLGGELF
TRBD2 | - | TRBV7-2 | ASSDSSGGTYEQY
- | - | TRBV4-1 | ASSQVFGTDTQY
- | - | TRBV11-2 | ASSLVGAVETQY
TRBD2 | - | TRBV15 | ATSRDPASGDNEQF
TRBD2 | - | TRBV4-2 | ASSQFGTSGGAVDTQY
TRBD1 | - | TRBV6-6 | ASSYVGQADYEQY
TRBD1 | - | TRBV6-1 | ASSELRQGFGNTEAF